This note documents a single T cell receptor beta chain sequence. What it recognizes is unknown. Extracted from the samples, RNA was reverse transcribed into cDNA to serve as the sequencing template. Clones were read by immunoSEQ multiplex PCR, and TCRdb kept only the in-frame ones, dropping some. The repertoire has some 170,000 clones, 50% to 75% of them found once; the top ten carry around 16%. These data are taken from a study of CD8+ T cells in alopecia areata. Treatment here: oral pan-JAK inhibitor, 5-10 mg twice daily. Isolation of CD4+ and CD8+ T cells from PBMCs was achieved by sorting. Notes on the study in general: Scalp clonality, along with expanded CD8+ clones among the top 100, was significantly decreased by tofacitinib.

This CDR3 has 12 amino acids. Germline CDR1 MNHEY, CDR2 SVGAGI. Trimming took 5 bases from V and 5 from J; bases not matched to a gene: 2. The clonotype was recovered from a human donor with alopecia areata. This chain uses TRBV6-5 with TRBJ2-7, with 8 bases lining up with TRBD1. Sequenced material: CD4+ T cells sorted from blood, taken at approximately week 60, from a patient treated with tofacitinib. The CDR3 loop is CASSVQGDEQYF. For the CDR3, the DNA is TGTGCCAGCAGTGTACAGGGGGACGAGCAGTACTTC.